This T cell receptor (beta chain) was observed in a study of resident and recirculating memory T cells in vitiligo. Assay used: immunoSEQ multiplex PCR; TCRdb lists only in-frame clones, some missing. This table holds 70,000 or so clones, 90% to 95% found once. The V segment lost 2 bases and the J segment 3 bases; nucleotides outside the gene matches: 7. Germline-derived CDR1 and CDR2 are LGHNA and YSLEER. The CDR3 runs 15 residues. The sample was blood. The chain carries TRBV4-3 and TRBJ2-7; 7 positions agree with TRBD1. The receptor was isolated from a male donor with vitiligo. Written as DNA, the CDR3 is TGCGCCAGCAGCCAAATAAGGGACAGTTACTACGAGCAGTACTTC. Protein sequence: CASSQIRDSYYEQYF.